A selection of T cell receptor beta chains follows, all from one sample in a study of T cells in Graves' hyperthyroidism and ophthalmopathy. One entry per CDR3 protein results from TCRdb running MiXCR on the multiplex PCR reads. The sample contains roughly 700,000 distinct CDR3 sequences, roughly 15% of which appear only once. The sequencing input was blood. The source is a woman younger than 30 with Graves' hyperthyroidism. Each CDR3 is given without its conserved first and last residue. A D gene is named only where the DNA matches it firmly.

J	D	V	CDR3
TRBJ2-7	-	TRBV6-2/TRBV6-3	ASRDRQDSYEQY
TRBJ2-1	-	TRBV20-1	SARNPQNNEQF
TRBJ1-1	-	TRBV11-3	ASSLGQIHTEAF
TRBJ2-1	-	TRBV6-1	ASSVLYPDNEQF
TRBJ1-1	TRBD1	TRBV15	ATGQGGSPAEAF
TRBJ2-3	TRBD2	TRBV27	ASSSLAGEGIDTQY
TRBJ2-2	-	TRBV14	ASSQTRGSKTGELF
TRBJ2-5	-	TRBV6-1	ASSFGYLETQY
TRBJ2-7	-	TRBV5-1	ASSVEDIYEQY
TRBJ2-3	-	TRBV2	ASSESVRLAHTDTQY
TRBJ1-5	-	TRBV18	ASSPFSQDMTAQH
TRBJ2-7	TRBD2	TRBV6-6	ASSYGLAGVGEQY
TRBJ1-4	TRBD1	TRBV7-3	ASAPTTGGDSEKLF
TRBJ2-4	TRBD2	TRBV6-2/TRBV6-3	ASSNQREGQSIQY
TRBJ1-4	TRBD1	TRBV18	ASSPPGQPATNEKLF
TRBJ2-2	-	TRBV20-1	SAEAPNTGELF
TRBJ2-5	-	TRBV7-9	ASSLAGARLETQY
TRBJ2-5	TRBD1	TRBV10-3	AISEETGVSQY
TRBJ2-7	-	TRBV20-1	SAINYEQY
TRBJ2-7	-	TRBV12-3/TRBV12-4	ASTALGNYEQY
TRBJ1-6	TRBD1	TRBV20-1	SARTGTGDHSPLH
TRBJ2-1	-	TRBV4-1	ASSLSRIADYNEQF
TRBJ1-4	-	TRBV11-3	ASSKPGRTNEKLF
TRBJ1-2	-	TRBV7-2	ASSPRGAGGPPGYT
TRBJ2-6	TRBD2	TRBV30	AWRGRGTSGGLSGANVLT
TRBJ2-1	-	TRBV2	ASSDRSAGEQF
TRBJ1-1	-	TRBV19	ATRTGTWFAF
TRBJ1-1	TRBD1	TRBV6-1	ASSSDRGGGMNTEAF
TRBJ2-5	TRBD1	TRBV6-1	ASSPEGTGGLETQY
TRBJ2-7	-	TRBV27	ASNLEVTYEQY
TRBJ1-1	-	TRBV29-1	SVGRALNTEAF
TRBJ1-1	TRBD1	TRBV2	AGTAAGGSGSEAF